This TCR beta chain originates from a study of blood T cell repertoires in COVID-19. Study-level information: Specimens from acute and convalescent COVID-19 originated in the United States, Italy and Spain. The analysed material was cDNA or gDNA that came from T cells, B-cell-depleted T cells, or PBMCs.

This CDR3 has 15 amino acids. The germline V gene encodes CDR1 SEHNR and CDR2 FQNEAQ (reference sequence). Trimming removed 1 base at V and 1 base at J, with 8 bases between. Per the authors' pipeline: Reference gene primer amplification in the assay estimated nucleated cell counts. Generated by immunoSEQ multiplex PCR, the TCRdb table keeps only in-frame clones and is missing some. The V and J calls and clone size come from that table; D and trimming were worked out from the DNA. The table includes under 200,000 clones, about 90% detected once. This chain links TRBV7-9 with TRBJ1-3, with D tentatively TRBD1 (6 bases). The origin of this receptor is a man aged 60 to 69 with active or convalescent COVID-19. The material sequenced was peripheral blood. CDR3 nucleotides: TGTGCCAGCAGCTTAGGGGGGCAATCTGGAAACACCATATATTTT. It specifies CASSLGGQSGNTIYF.